This record covers a single TCR beta chain. These data are taken from a study of blood T cell repertoires in COVID-19. Study at large: Donors in the United States, Italy and Spain gave samples during acute or convalescent COVID-19. PBMCs, B-cell-depleted T cells, or T cells were the source of the cDNA or gDNA that made up the material.

As handled by the study authors: Estimated nucleated cell counts came from reference gene primer amplification. The protocol was immunoSEQ multiplex PCR, while the TCRdb copy is restricted to in-frame clones and leaves out a portion. That table gives V, J and clone size, and the DNA gave D and trimming. The table records tens of thousands of clones, 84% of them present only once. Germline V gene data show CDR1 as KGHSH and CDR2 as LQKENI. CDR3 size: 11 residues. V lost 5 bases to trimming and J lost 6 bases, with 8 bases between them. The sequenced sample consisted of peripheral blood. The chain recombines TRBV18 with TRBJ2-7, with D hard to call. This clonotype was sampled from a woman aged 55-69 years with acute or convalescent COVID-19. The CDR3 loop is CASSSVGEQYF. DNA of the CDR3: TGTGCCAGCTCAAGCGTTGGCGAGCAGTACTTC.